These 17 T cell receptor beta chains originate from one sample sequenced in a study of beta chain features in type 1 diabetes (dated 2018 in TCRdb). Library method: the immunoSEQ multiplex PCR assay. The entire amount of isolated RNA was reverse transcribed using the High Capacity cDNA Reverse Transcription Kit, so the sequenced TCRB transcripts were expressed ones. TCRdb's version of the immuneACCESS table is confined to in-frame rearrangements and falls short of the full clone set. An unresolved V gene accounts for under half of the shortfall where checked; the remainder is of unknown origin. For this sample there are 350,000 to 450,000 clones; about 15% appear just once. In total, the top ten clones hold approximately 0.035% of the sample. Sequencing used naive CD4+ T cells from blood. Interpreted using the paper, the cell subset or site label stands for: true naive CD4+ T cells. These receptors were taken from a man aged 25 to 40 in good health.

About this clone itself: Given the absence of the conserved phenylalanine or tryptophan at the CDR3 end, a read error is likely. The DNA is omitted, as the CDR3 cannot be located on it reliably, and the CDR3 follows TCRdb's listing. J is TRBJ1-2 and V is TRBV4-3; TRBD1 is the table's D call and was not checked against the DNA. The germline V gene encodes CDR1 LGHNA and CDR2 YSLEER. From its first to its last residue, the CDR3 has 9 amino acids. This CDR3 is CASSQKQGL.

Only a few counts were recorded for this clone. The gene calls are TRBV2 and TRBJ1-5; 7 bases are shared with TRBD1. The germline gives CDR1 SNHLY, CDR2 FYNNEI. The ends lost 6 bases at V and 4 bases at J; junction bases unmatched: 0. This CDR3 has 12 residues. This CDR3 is CASRDRNQPQHF. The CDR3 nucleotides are TGTGCCAGCAGGGACAGGAATCAGCCCCAGCATTTT.

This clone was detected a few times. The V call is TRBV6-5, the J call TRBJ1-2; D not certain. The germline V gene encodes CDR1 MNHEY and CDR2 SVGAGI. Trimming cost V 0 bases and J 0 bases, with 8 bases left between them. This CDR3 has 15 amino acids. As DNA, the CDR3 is TGTGCCAGCAGTTACTCGCCCAATCCTAACTATGGCTACACCTTC. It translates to CASSYSPNPNYGYTF.

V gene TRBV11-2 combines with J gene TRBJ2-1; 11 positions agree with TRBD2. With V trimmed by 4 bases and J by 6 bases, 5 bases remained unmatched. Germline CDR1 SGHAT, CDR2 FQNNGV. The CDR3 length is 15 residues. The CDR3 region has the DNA TGTGCCAGCAGCTCACTAGCGGGGGCTACCAATGAGCAGTTCTTC. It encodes CASSSLAGATNEQFF.

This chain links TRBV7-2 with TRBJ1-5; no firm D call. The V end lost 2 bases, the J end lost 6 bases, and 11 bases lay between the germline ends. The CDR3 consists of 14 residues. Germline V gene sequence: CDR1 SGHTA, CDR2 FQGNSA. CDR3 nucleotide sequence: TGTGCCAGCAGCTTATTGTATAGTGTTCAGCCCCAGCATTTT. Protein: CASSLLYSVQPQHF. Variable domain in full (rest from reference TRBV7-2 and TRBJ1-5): GAGVSQSPSNKVTEKGKDVELRCDPISGHTALYWYRQSLGQGLEFLIYFQGNSAPDKSGLPSDRFSAERTGGSVSTLTIQRTQQEDSAVYLCASSLLYSVQPQHFGDGTRLSIL.

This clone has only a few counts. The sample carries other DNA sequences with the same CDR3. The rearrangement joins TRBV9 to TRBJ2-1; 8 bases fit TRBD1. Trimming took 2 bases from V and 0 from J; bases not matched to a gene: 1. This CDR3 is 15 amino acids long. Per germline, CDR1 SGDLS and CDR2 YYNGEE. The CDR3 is CASSVDRGSYNEQFF. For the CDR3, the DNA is TGTGCCAGCAGCGTCGACAGGGGCTCCTACAATGAGCAGTTCTTC.

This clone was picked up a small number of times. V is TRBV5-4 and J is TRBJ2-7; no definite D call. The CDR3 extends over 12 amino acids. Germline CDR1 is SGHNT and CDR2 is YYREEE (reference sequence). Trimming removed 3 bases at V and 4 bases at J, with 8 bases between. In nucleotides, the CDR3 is TGTGCCAGCAGCTCGGACGGGTACGAGCAGTACGTC. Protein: CASSSDGYEQYV.

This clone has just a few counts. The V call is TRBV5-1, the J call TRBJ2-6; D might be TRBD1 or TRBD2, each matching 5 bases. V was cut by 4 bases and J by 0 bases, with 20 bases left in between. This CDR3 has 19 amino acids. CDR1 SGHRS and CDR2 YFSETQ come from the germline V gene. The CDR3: CASSISGTALGSGANVLTF. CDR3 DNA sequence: TGCGCCAGCAGCATATCCGGGACCGCCCTAGGCTCTGGGGCCAACGTCCTGACTTTC.

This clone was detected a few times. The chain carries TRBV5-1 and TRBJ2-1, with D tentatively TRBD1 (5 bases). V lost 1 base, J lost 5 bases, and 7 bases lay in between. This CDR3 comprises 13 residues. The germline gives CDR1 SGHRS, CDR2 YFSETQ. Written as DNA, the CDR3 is TGCGCCAGCAGCTTGTCCAGGGACAATGAGCAGTTCTTC. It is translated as CASSLSRDNEQFF. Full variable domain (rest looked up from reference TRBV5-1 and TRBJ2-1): KAGVTQTPRYLIKTRGQQVTLSCSPISGHRSVSWYQQTPGQGLQFLFEYFSETQRNKGNFPGRFSGRQFSNSRSEMNVSTLELGDSALYLCASSLSRDNEQFFGPGTRLTVL.

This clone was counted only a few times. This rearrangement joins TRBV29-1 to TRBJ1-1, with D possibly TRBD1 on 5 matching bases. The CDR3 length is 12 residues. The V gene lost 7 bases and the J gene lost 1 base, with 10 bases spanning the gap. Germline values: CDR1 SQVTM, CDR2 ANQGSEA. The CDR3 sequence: CSARVANTEAFF. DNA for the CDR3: TGCAGCGCCAGGGTAGCGAACACTGAAGCTTTCTTT.

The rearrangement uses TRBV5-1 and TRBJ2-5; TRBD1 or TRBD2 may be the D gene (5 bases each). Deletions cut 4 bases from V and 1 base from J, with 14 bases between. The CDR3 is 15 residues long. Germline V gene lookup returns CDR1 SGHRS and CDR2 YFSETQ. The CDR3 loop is CASSPALGVQETQYF. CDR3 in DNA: TGCGCCAGCAGCCCCGCATTGGGGGTCCAAGAGACCCAGTACTTC.

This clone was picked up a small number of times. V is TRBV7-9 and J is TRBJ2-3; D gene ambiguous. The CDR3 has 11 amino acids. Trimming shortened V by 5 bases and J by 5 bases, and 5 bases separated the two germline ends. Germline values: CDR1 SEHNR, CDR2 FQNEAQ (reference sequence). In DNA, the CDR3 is TGTGCCAGCAGCAACCAAGATACGCAGTATTTT. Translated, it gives CASSNQDTQYF. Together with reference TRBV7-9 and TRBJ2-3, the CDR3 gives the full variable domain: DTGVSQNPRHKITKRGQNVTFRCDPISEHNRLYWYRQTLGQGPEFLTYFQNEAQLEKSRLLSDRFSAERPKGSFSTLEIQRTEQGDSAMYLCASSNQDTQYFGPGTRLTVL.

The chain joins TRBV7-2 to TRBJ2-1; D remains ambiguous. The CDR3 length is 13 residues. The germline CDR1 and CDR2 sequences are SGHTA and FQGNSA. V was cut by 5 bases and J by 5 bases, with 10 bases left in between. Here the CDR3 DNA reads TGTGCCAGCAGCCTAGGTCGGGACAATGAGCAGTTCTTC. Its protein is CASSLGRDNEQFF.

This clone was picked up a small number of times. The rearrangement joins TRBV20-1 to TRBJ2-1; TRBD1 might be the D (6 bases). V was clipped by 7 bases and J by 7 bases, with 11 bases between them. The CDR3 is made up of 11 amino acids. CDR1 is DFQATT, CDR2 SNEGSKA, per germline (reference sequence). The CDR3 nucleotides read TGCAGTGTCAGACAGGTTAATGAGCAGTTCTTC. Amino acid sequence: CSVRQVNEQFF.

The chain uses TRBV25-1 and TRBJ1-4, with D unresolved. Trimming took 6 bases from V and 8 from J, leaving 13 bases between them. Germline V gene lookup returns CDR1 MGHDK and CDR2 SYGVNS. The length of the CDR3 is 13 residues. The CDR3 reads CASRATGIEKLFF. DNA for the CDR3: TGTGCCAGCAGAGCCACCGGGATCGAAAAACTGTTTTTT.

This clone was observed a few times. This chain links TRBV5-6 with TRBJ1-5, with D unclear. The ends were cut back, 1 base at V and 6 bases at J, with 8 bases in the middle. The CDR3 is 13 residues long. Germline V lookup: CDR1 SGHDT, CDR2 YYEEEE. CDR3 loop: CASSLKGGQPQHF. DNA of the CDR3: TGTGCCAGCAGCTTGAAGGGCGGTCAGCCCCAGCATTTT.

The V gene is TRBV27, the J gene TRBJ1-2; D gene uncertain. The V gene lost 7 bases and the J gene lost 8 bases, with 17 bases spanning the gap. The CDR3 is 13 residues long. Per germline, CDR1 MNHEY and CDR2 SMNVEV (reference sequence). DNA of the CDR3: TGTGCCAGCAAAAGGGATAGCATCGGAGGCTACACCTTC. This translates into CASKRDSIGGYTF.